These 17 T cell receptor beta chains came from one sample sequenced in a study of blood T cell repertoires in COVID-19. TCRdb's copy holds only in-frame clones and misses some; the assay was immunoSEQ multiplex PCR. The sample lists under 300,000 clones, about 93% occurring once. Material: PBMCs or T cells enriched from blood (not recorded which). These receptors came from a woman aged 18-29 years who had recovered from COVID-19.

V and J are TRBV24-1 and TRBJ2-5, with 7 bases matching TRBD2. CDR3 size: 19 residues. Germline loops: CDR1 KGHDR, CDR2 SFDVKD. V lost 2 bases, J lost 4 bases, and 18 bases stayed unmatched. The CDR3 nucleotides are TGTGCCACCAGTGATTGGGGGACGGCTGCAAGCGGGGTTGGAGAGACCCAGTACTTC. This gives the protein CATSDWGTAASGVGETQYF.

The chain couples TRBV9 to TRBJ1-3, with 8 bases fitting TRBD1. Germline CDR1 is SGDLS and CDR2 is YYNGEE. This CDR3 has 15 residues. Unmatched junction bases numbered 6, after V lost 3 bases and J lost 4 bases. For the CDR3, the DNA is TGTGCCAGCAGCGGAGGACAGGGCCTGGGAAACACCATATATTTT. Its translation is CASSGGQGLGNTIYF. The whole variable domain, remainder taken from reference TRBV9 and TRBJ1-3, is DSGVTQTPKHLITATGQRVTLRCSPRSGDLSVYWYQQSLDQGLQFLIQYYNGEERAKGNILERFSAQQFPDLHSELNLSSLELGDSALYFCASSGGQGLGNTIYFGEGSWLTVV.

This clone was recorded only once. The chain links TRBV5-4 to TRBJ1-1, with a possible D match to TRBD1 (6 bases). With 1 base removed from V and 4 bases from J, the gap between germline ends came to 11 bases. The CDR3 covers 14 residues. From germline, CDR1 is SGHNT and CDR2 YYREEE (reference sequence). In DNA form, the CDR3 reads TGTGCCAGCAGCTTGACAGGGTCGACCACTGAAGCTTTCTTT. It translates to CASSLTGSTTEAFF.

About this clone itself: At the DNA level, this CDR3 is encoded by other sequences in the same sample as well. The chain recombines TRBV5-1 with TRBJ2-5, with 12 bases aligning to TRBD2. The germline gives CDR1 SGHRS, CDR2 YFSETQ. This CDR3 has 16 amino acids. The V segment lost 2 bases and the J segment 4 bases; nucleotides outside the gene matches: 6. The CDR3 reads CASSLGLAGTGETQYF. The CDR3 DNA sequence: TGCGCCAGCAGCTTAGGACTAGCGGGAACTGGAGAGACCCAGTACTTC. Based on the CDR3 plus reference TRBV5-1 and TRBJ2-5, the full variable domain is KAGVTQTPRYLIKTRGQQVTLSCSPISGHRSVSWYQQTPGQGLQFLFEYFSETQRNKGNFPGRFSGRQFSNSRSEMNVSTLELGDSALYLCASSLGLAGTGETQYFGPGTRLLVL.

This chain connects TRBV6-2 or TRBV6-3 to TRBJ1-1; TRBD1 matches 7 bases. Germline V lookup: CDR1 MNHEY, CDR2 SVGEGT. The CDR3 length is 14 residues. With 2 bases clipped from V and 2 bases from J, the junction kept 2 bases outside the gene matches. Here the CDR3 reads CASSYGTANTEAFF. CDR3 nucleotides: TGTGCCAGCAGTTACGGGACAGCTAACACTGAAGCTTTCTTT.

The genes are TRBV2 and TRBJ2-5, with a tentative D call TRBD2 (5 bases). V was pared by 0 bases and J by 4 bases, with 9 bases between. The germline CDR1 and CDR2 sequences are SNHLY and FYNNEI. This CDR3 region has 14 residues. CDR3 loop: CASSEARALETQYF. CDR3 nucleotide sequence: TGTGCCAGCAGTGAAGCGCGGGCTTTAGAGACCCAGTACTTC. The full variable domain, its missing parts supplied by reference TRBV2 and TRBJ2-5, is EPEVTQTPSHQVTQMGQEVILRCVPISNHLYFYWYRQILGQKVEFLVSFYNNEISEKSEIFDDQFSVERPDGSNFTLKIRSTKLEDSAMYFCASSEARALETQYFGPGTRLLVL.

This sequence joins TRBV25-1 and TRBJ2-3; D is perhaps TRBD2 (7 bases). Deletions cut 10 bases from V and 4 bases from J, with 12 bases between. The germline V gene encodes CDR1 MGHDK and CDR2 SYGVNS. This CDR3 has 12 residues. As DNA, the CDR3 is TGTGCCACCGCGGGGGCCCCAGATACGCAGTATTTT. Its protein is CATAGAPDTQYF.

This rearrangement joins TRBV11-3 to TRBJ2-7, with TRBD1 as a possible D gene (5 bases). Germline loops: CDR1 SGHNT, CDR2 YENEEA. The CDR3 has 15 amino acids. Trimming stripped 5 bases from V and 2 bases from J, with 16 bases between. CDR3 amino acids: CASSTGYALAYEQYF. CDR3 nucleotide sequence: TGTGCCAGCAGCACAGGATACGCCCTAGCCTACGAGCAGTACTTC.

The rearrangement joins TRBV5-4 to TRBJ1-1; D remains unclear. Germline V gene lookup returns CDR1 SGHNT and CDR2 YYREEE (reference sequence). Trimming pared 3 bases from V and 0 bases from J, leaving 12 bases between. The CDR3 extends over 15 amino acids. The CDR3: CASSSRRGMNTEAFF. CDR3 bases: TGTGCCAGCAGCTCACGCCGAGGGATGAACACTGAAGCTTTCTTT.

This clone was observed a single time. The chain recombines TRBV5-5 with TRBJ2-3; TRBD1 might be the D (5 bases). The CDR3 has 17 residues. Per germline, CDR1 SGHKS and CDR2 YYEKEE (reference sequence). The V and J ends lost 2 bases and 0 bases respectively, with 16 bases between them. DNA for the CDR3: TGTGCCAGCAGCTTACTCCAGGGCGCCACTAGCACAGATACGCAGTATTTT. The encoded protein is CASSLLQGATSTDTQYF.

The V call is TRBV12-3 or TRBV12-4, the J call TRBJ1-1, with TRBD1 matching over 7 bases. This CDR3 has 13 amino acids. With V trimmed by 1 base and J by 8 bases, 4 bases remained unmatched. CDR3 nucleotide sequence: TGTGCCAGCAGTTTAGGGGGGACAGCCGAAGCTTTCTTT. Translated: CASSLGGTAEAFF.

Written as DNA, the CDR3 is TGTGCCAGCAGCCTTCTTAGCGGCCCATCCTACAATGAGCAGTTCTTC. Its protein is CASSLLSGPSYNEQFF. J is TRBJ2-1 and V is TRBV27; possibly TRBD2 for D (6 bases). Trimming stripped 6 bases from V and 1 base from J, with 16 bases between. The germline V gene has CDR1 MNHEY and CDR2 SMNVEV (reference sequence). The CDR3 runs 16 residues.

J is TRBJ2-1 and V is TRBV27; TRBD2 matches at 7 bases. J lost 7 bases, V lost 5 bases, and 8 bases had no gene match. This CDR3 has 14 amino acids. The germline V gene has CDR1 MNHEY and CDR2 SMNVEV (reference sequence). CDR3: CASSPAAGWNEQFF. CDR3 sequence (DNA): TGTGCCAGCAGTCCTGCAGCGGGGTGGAATGAGCAGTTCTTC.

This clone was seen only a few times. This chain connects TRBV7-3 to TRBJ2-7; maybe TRBD1 (6 bases). In germline, CDR1 is SGHTA, CDR2 FQGTGA. This CDR3 has 15 amino acids. Trimming cost V 5 bases and J 1 base, with 15 bases left between them. The CDR3 spells CASSTTGSCSYEQYF. In DNA, the CDR3 is TGTGCCAGCAGCACAACAGGGAGTTGTTCCTACGAGCAGTACTTC.

The chain employs TRBV15 and TRBJ2-7; TRBD2 matches at 8 bases. With 3 bases clipped from V and 2 bases from J, the junction kept 9 bases outside the gene matches. The CDR3 contains 16 residues. CDR1 and CDR2 (germline): LNHNV, YYDKDF (reference sequence). The CDR3 bases are TGTGCCACCAGCAGGACAAAACTAGCGGCCACCTACGAGCAGTACTTC. Translated: CATSRTKLAATYEQYF.

CDR3 sequence (DNA): TGTGCCAGCAGCTTGACAGGGCGAAAGGACACCATATATTTT. Its translation: CASSLTGRKDTIYF. The chain employs TRBV5-6 and TRBJ1-3; D is possibly TRBD1 (6 bases). CDR1 SGHDT and CDR2 YYEEEE come from the germline V gene. V was shortened by 1 base and J by 8 bases, with 13 bases between the two germline ends. The CDR3 extends over 14 amino acids.

The chain has TRBV19 and TRBJ2-5, with TRBD1 identical over 7 bases. V shed 8 bases and J 1 base; nucleotides not matched to a gene: 4. Germline V gives CDR1 LNHDA, CDR2 SQIVND (reference sequence). The CDR3 consists of 13 residues. The CDR3 is CASGTVPQETQYF. The CDR3, as DNA: TGTGCCAGTGGGACAGTTCCCCAAGAGACCCAGTACTTC.